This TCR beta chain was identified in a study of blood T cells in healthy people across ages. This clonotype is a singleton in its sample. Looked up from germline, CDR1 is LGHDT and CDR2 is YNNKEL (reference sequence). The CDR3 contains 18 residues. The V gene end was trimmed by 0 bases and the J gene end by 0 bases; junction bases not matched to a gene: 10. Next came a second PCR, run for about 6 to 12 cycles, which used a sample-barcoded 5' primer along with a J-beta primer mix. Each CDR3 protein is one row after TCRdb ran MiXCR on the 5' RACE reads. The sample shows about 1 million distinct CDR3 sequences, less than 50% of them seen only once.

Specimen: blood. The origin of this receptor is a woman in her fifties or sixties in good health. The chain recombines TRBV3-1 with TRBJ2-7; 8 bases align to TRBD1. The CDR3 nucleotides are TGTGCCAGCAGCCAAGAACGGGGGACAGGACACTTCTCCTACGAGCAGTACTTC. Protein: CASSQERGTGHFSYEQYF.